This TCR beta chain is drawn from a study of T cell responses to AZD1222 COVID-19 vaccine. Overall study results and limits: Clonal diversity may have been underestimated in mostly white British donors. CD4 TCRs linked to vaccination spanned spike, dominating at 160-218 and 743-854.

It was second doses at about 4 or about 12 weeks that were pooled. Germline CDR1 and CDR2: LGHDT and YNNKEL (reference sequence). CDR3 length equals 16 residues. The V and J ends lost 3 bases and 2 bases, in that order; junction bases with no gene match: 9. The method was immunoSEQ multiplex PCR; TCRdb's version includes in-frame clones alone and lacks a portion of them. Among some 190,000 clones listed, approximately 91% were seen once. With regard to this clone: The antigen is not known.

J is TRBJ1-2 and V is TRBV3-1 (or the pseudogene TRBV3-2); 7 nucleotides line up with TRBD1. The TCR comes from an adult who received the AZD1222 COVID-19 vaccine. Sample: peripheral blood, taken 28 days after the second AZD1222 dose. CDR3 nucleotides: TGTGCCAGCAGCCAGGCTTCTCCAGGGGGGAACTATGGCTACACCTTC. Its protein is CASSQASPGGNYGYTF.